These 8 T cell receptor beta chains were all obtained from the same sample, sequenced in a study of post-analysis software for immune sequencing data. General study results and limits: Comparison of patients with controls showed five or six TRBV segments more frequent in patients, TRBV5-6, TRBV5-1 and TRBV20-1 among them.

The antigens for these receptors are not known. Researchers reported that TCR beta cDNA libraries carried unique molecular identifiers. TCRdb re-derived calls from the PCR reads in MiXCR, one entry per CDR3 protein. The table shows more than 450,000 distinct CDR3 sequences, with 30% to 40% occurring only once. Sequenced sample: blood. Every receptor here comes from a girl aged 2-17 years with multiple sclerosis.

This clonotype was recorded many times. The chain employs TRBV6-5 and TRBJ1-6, with D uncertain. The germline V gene has CDR1 MNHEY and CDR2 SVGAGI. The CDR3 runs to 11 residues. Trimming removed 6 bases from V and 9 bases from J, with 6 bases in between. The CDR3 here is CASRGSSPLHF. For the CDR3, the DNA is TGTGCCAGCAGGGGTAGTTCACCCCTCCACTTT.

A few counts support this clonotype. The chain carries TRBV9 and TRBJ2-3, with 8 positions matching TRBD2. This CDR3 comprises 16 residues. Germline CDR1 is SGDLS and CDR2 is YYNGEE. The junction had 7 bases not matched to a gene; V was cut back by 4 bases and J by 0 bases. This CDR3 is CASSFRGGTSTDTQYF. Here the CDR3 DNA reads TGTGCCAGCAGCTTCCGGGGGGGGACTAGCACAGATACGCAGTATTTT.

This clonotype came up a few times. This sequence joins TRBV25-1 and TRBJ2-7; D call uncertain. CDR1 is MGHDK, CDR2 SYGVNS, per germline. CDR3 length: 15 amino acids. Trimming shortened V by 2 bases and J by 0 bases, and 11 bases separated the two germline ends. CDR3 sequence reads: CASSEAGSDSYEQYF. The CDR3 coding sequence is TGTGCCAGCAGTGAAGCCGGGTCCGACTCCTACGAGCAGTACTTC.

This clonotype has only a few counts. The gene calls are TRBV6-5 and TRBJ2-5, with 13 nucleotides matching TRBD2. The CDR3 is 16 residues long. With 5 bases clipped from V and 3 bases from J, the junction kept 6 bases outside the gene matches. Germline CDR1 reads MNHEY; CDR2 reads SVGAGI. CDR3: CASSTLAGGPKETQYF. The DNA for the CDR3 is TGTGCCAGCAGTACACTAGCGGGGGGGCCGAAAGAGACCCAGTACTTC.

About this clonotype: The germline gene is not matched at one end of the junction; a read error may be the cause. This chain links TRBV5-1 with TRBJ2-1; TRBD1 or TRBD2 may be the D gene (5 bases each). Germline CDR1 is SGHRS and CDR2 is YFSETQ. The CDR3 has 14 amino acids. CDR3: CANSWGSSYNEQFF. The DNA for the CDR3 is TGCGCCAACAGCTGGGGGAGCTCCTACAATGAGCAGTTCTTC.

In regard to this clonotype: A read error may account for a junction end that differs from germline. This chain joins TRBV15 and TRBJ2-7; no clear D. The CDR3 has 13 residues. Germline V lookup: CDR1 LNHNV, CDR2 YYDKDF (reference sequence). Written as DNA, the CDR3 is TGTGCCGCCAGCAGAGATTTTTCCTACGAGCAGTACTTT. Protein sequence: CAASRDFSYEQYF.

This clonotype was detected a few times. The rearrangement links TRBV12-3 or TRBV12-4 to TRBJ1-1; D is unclear. Deletions cut 6 bases from V and 4 bases from J, with 18 bases between. The CDR3 runs 15 residues. Here the CDR3 reads CASSPEGPLSTEAFF. The CDR3 coding sequence is TGTGCCAGCAGCCCTGAAGGGCCACTAAGCACTGAAGCTTTCTTT.

The CDR3 region has the DNA TGTGCCAGCAGCCAAGACGGTTTTTCGGGACAGGGAGCTTTCTTT. It is translated as CASSQDGFSGQGAFF. The chain couples TRBV3-1 to TRBJ1-1; 9 positions agree with TRBD1. CDR1 and CDR2 from the germline V gene are LGHDT and YNNKEL (reference sequence). The ends lost 0 bases at V and 10 bases at J; junction bases unmatched: 9. The CDR3 spans 15 residues.